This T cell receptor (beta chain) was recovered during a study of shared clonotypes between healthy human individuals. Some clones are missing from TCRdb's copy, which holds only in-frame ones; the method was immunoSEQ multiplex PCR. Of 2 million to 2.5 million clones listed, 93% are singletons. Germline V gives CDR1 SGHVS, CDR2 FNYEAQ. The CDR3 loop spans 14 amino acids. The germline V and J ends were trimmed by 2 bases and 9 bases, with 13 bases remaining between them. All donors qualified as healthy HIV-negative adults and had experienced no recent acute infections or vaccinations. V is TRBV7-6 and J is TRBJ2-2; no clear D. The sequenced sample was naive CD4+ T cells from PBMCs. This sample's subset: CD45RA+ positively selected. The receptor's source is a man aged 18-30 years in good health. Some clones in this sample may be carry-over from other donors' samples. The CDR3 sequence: CASSLSDRPRELFF. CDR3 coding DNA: TGTGCCAGCAGCTTATCCGACCGCCCCAGGGAGCTGTTTTTT.